This record covers a single T cell receptor beta chain. The antigen is unknown. This sample is part of a study of cytomegalovirus exposure and HLA in healthy donors. The PCR contained 60 Vbeta and 13 Jbeta primers. TCRdb's copy holds only in-frame clones and misses some; the assay was immunoSEQ multiplex PCR. The sample shows 95,000 to 150,000 clones, 81% of them seen only once. CDR3 length equals 16 residues. CDR1 and CDR2 from the germline V gene are LNHDA and SQIVND (reference sequence). V was clipped by 6 bases and J by 1 base; unmatched bases: 9. Study-wide findings and caveats: TCR beta chains numbering about 160 were designated cytomegalovirus-associated. HLA alleles were associated with 16,000 or so TCR beta sequences in a later analysis at 0.05 false discovery rate. TCR beta chain V- and J-gene trimming was linked, in a later analysis, to a missense variant in DCLRE1C.

This TCR came from a woman in her forties in good health and CMV-seronegative. The chain employs TRBV19 and TRBJ2-1, with 7 bases aligning to TRBD2. The sequencing input was PBMCs. This CDR3 is CASRLLATGSYNEQFF. The CDR3 DNA follows: TGTGCCAGTAGGCTACTAGCGACGGGGTCCTACAATGAGCAGTTCTTC.